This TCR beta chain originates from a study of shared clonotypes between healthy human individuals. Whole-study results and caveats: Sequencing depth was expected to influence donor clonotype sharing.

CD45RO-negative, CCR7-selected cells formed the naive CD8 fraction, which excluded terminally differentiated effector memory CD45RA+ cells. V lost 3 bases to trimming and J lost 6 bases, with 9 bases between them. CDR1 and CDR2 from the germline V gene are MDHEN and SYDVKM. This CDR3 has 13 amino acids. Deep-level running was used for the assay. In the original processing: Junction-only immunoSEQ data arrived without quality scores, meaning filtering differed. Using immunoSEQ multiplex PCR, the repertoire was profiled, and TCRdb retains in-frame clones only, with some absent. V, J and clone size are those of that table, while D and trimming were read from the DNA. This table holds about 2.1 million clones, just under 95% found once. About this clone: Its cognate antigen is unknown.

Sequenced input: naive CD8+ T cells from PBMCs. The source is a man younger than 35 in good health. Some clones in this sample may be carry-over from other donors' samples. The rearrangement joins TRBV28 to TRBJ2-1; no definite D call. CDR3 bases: TGTGCCAGCAGTTTCCAGGCCCTCAATGAGCAGTTCTTC. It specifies CASSFQALNEQFF.